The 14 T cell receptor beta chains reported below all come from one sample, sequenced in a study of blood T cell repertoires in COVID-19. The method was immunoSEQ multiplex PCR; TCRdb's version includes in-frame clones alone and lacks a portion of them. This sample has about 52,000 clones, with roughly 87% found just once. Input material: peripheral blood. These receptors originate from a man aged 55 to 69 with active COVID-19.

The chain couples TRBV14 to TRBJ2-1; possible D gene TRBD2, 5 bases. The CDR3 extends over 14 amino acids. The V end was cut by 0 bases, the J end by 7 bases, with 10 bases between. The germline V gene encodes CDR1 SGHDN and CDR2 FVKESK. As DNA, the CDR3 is TGTGCCAGCAGCCAAGATTGGACTTTGAATGAGCAGTTCTTC. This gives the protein CASSQDWTLNEQFF.

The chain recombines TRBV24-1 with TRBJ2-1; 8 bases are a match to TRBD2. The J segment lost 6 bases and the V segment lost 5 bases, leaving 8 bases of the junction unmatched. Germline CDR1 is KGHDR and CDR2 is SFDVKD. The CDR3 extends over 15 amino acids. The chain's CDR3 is CATSVKAGVPNEQFF. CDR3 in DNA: TGTGCCACCAGTGTAAAAGCGGGAGTTCCCAATGAGCAGTTCTTC.

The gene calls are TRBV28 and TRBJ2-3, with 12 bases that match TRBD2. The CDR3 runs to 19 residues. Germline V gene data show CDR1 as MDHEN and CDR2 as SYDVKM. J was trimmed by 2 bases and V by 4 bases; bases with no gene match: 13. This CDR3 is CASSSGGIGLAGNTDTQYF. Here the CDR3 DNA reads TGTGCCAGCAGTTCCGGGGGTATCGGACTAGCGGGAAACACAGATACGCAGTATTTT.

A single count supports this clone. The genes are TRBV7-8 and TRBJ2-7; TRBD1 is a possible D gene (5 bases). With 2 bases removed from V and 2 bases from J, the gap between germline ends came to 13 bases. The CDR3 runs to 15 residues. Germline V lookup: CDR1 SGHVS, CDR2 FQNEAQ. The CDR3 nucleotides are TGTGCCAGCAGCTTAAGGGCCCCAGGGCCCTACGAGCAGTACTTC. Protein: CASSLRAPGPYEQYF.

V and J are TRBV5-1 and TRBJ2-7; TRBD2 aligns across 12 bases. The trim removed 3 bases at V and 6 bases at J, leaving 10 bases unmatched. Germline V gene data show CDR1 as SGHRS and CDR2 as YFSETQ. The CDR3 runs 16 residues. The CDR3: CASSSPDGLAGREQYF. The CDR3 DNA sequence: TGCGCCAGCAGCTCACCCGATGGACTAGCGGGACGCGAGCAGTACTTC.

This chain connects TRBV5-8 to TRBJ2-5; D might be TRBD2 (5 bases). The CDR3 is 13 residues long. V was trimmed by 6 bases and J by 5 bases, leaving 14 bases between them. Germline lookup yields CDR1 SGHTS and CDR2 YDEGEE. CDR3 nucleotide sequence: TGTGCCAGCACTGGGATTGGCGGGGAGACCCAGTACTTC. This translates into CASTGIGGETQYF.

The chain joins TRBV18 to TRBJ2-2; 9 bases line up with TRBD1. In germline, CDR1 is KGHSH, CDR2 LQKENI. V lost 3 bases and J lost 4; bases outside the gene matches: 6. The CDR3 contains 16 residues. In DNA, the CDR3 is TGTGCCAGCTCACCGGCGACAGGGGGGGCCACCGGGGAGCTGTTTTTT. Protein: CASSPATGGATGELFF.

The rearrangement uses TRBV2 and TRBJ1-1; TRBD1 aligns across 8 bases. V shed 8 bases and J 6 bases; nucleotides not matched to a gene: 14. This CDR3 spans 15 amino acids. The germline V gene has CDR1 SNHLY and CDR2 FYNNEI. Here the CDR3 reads CASALRGQATAEAFF. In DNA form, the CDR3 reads TGTGCCAGCGCGTTGAGGGGACAGGCCACCGCTGAAGCTTTCTTT.

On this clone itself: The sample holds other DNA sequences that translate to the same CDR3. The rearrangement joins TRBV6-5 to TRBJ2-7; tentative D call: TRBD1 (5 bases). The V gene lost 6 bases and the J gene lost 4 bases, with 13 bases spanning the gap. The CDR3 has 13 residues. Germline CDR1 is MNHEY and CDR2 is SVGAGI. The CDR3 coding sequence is TGTGCCAGCAGCCGTGACAGTCTATACGAGCAGTACTTC. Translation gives CASSRDSLYEQYF.

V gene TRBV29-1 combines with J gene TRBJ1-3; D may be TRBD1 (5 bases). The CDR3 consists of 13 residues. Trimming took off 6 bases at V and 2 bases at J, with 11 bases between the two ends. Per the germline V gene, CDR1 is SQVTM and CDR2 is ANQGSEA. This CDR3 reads CSVAGLPGNTIYF. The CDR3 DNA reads TGCAGCGTAGCAGGGTTACCTGGAAACACCATATATTTT.

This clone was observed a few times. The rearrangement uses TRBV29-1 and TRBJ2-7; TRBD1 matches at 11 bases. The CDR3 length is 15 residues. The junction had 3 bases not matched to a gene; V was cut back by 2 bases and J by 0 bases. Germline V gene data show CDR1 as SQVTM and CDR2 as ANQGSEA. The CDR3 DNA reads TGCAGCGTTGAAATGGGACAGGGGGACTCCTACGAGCAGTACTTC. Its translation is CSVEMGQGDSYEQYF.

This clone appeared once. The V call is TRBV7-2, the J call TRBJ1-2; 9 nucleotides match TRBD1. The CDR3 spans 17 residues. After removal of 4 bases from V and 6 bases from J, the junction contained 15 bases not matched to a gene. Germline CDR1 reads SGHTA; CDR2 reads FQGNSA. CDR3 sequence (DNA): TGTGCCAGCAGCTATTGGGGGATGGGACAGGGCGAAAATGGCTACACCTTC. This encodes CASSYWGMGQGENGYTF.

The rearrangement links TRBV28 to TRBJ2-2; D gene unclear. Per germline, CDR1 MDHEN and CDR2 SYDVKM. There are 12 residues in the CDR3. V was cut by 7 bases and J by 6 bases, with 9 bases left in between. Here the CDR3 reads CASKSLAGELFF. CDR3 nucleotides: TGTGCCAGCAAATCCCTTGCCGGGGAGCTGTTTTTT.

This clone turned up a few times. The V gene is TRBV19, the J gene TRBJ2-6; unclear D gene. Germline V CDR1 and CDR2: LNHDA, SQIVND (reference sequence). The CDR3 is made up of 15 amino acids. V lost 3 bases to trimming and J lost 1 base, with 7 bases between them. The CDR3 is CASSISESGANVLTF. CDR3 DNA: TGTGCCAGTAGTATCTCCGAGTCTGGGGCCAACGTCCTGACTTTC.